This TCR beta chain originates from a study of T cell repertoires in cytomegalovirus infection. Background on the study: Both recently identified HLA-C-restricted and well-studied HLA-B-restricted CMV epitopes were used in the study. Matching HLA type, along with CMV infection, was indicated by public TCR beta signatures. Notes on the study in general: In two of eight donors, the top clonotype was HLA-C-restricted CMV-specific.

The CDR3 consists of 13 residues. From germline, CDR1 is MNHEY and CDR2 SVGAGI. V was trimmed by 8 bases and J by 10 bases, leaving 19 bases between them. TCRdb re-derived calls from the reads in MiXCR, one entry per CDR3 protein. The sample lists about 71,000 distinct CDR3 sequences; approximately 22% were seen once. Details on this clonotype: Its antigen remains unknown.

This specimen consisted of CD8+ T cells from cultured PBMCs, obtained from culture after CMV antigen stimulation. The genes are TRBV6-5 and TRBJ2-3; possible D gene TRBD2, 6 bases. This clonotype was sampled from a human donor in good health (CMV status not recorded). Some clones in this sample may be carry-over from other donors' samples. CDR3 amino acids: CASGSPRGNAQYF. The DNA of the CDR3 is TGTGCCAGCGGGTCCCCCCGGGGGAACGCGCAGTATTTT.